This T cell receptor (beta chain) originates from a study of PD-1 blockade in classical Hodgkin lymphoma. The wider study: Patients in the cohort were put on intravenous nivolumab, 3 mg/kg every 2 weeks.

Findings and caveats of the study: Nothing has yet pinned down what causes the repertoire differences, possibly disease activity or prior therapy. Newly diagnosed patients reportedly had lower baseline TCR diversity than healthy donors.

Concerning this clone: The antigen remains unidentified.

There are 17 residues in the CDR3. CDR1 GTSNPN and CDR2 SVGIG come from the germline V gene (reference sequence). Trimming stripped 5 bases from V and 4 bases from J, with 24 bases between. Autologous stem cell transplantation was followed by relapse in every patient, and brentuximab vedotin exposure varied. Clones were read by immunoSEQ multiplex PCR, and TCRdb kept only the in-frame ones, dropping some. This sample carries about 31,000 clones, approximately 70% of them seen once, and the ten largest clones take approximately 4.3%. This receptor was obtained from a human donor with classical Hodgkin lymphoma. V gene TRBV30 combines with J gene TRBJ2-1; perhaps TRBD1 as D (6 bases). The starting material was peripheral blood mononuclear cells (PBMCs), obtained before the second cycle of nivolumab. For the CDR3, the DNA is TGTGCCTGGGCCGGTCAAGTGGCGGTGGGGGCATACAATGAGCAGTTCTTC. Protein product: CAWAGQVAVGAYNEQFF.